The rows below give T cell receptor beta chains drawn from one sample of a study of control samples from healthy donors and cancer patients. TCRdb keeps only in-frame clones here, not all; method: immunoSEQ multiplex PCR. The top ten clones hold roughly 1.6% of a sample with 230,000 or so clones, over 90% of them seen once. The sample was blood. The source of these receptors is a man aged 50 to 60 in good health. The CDR3 runs from the conserved cysteine through the conserved F or W.

>TRBV3-1/TRBV3-2|TRBJ1-1
CATRGGGTEAFF
>TRBV19|TRBJ1-4
CASSSLERGRGEKLFF
>TRBV3-1/TRBV3-2|TRBJ1-1
CASSPFRDKNTEAFF
>TRBV18|TRBJ1-2
CASSQGTANYGYTF
>TRBV5-4|TRBJ1-3
CASSLVGAGVGNTIYF
>TRBV6-5|TRBJ1-2
CASSYEKGNNYGYTF
>TRBV19|TRBJ1-1
CASSAPGAGYTEAFF
>TRBV14|TRBJ2-4
CASSQDMGYIQYF
>TRBV5-1|TRBJ2-1
CASSLRSPMNEQFF
>TRBV14|TRBJ1-5
CASSLVAGQPQHF
>TRBV24-1|TRBJ2-5
CATSEPRQGAVTQYF
>TRBV28|TRBJ1-6
CASSSPGQGISPLHF
>TRBV6-5|TRBJ1-2
CASNDYGYTF